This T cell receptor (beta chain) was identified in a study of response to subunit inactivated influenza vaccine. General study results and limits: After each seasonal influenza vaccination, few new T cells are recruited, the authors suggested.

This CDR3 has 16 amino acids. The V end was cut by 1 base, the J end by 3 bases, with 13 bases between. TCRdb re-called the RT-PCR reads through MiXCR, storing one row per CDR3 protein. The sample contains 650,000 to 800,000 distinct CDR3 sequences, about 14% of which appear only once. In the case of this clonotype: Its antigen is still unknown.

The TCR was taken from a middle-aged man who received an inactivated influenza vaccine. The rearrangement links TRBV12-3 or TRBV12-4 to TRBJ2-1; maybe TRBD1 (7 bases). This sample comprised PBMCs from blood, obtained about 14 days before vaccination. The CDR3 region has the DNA TGTGCCAGCAGTTTAGTGTTCAGGGGGGACTACAATGAGCAGTTCTTC. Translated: CASSLVFRGDYNEQFF.